This T cell receptor beta chain was identified in a study of regulatory T cells in long-lasting Graves disease. Whole-study results and caveats: The small sample size may have reduced accuracy. Persistent disease showed a preference for TRBV28, TRBJ1-2 and TRBJ2-5.

CDR1 and CDR2 from the germline V gene are SGDLS and YYNGEE. This CDR3 region has 14 residues. The ends lost 3 bases at V and 5 bases at J; junction bases unmatched: 7. Time point reported: newly diagnosed GD, antithyroid drugs for less than 3 months. Construction of the TCR library relied on RNA isolated from PBMCs. Patients met American Thyroid Association criteria for Graves' disease. This clonotype was seen ten or more times. The antigen remains undetermined. Arm-PCR with iRepertoire HTBI primers amplified the CDR3 regions for these TCR beta libraries. TCRdb fed the multiplex PCR reads into MiXCR, producing one record per CDR3 protein. Here the sample spans about 500,000 distinct CDR3 sequences, 12% being singletons. These same records also appear under a second study, on T cells in Graves' hyperthyroidism and ophthalmopathy. That publication notes: Carried out on the TCR CDR3, a first-round RT-PCR used the HTBI primer set.

The sequenced sample was peripheral blood mononuclear cells (PBMCs), obtained at new diagnosis, from a patient treated with antithyroid drugs. This sequence joins TRBV9 and TRBJ2-7, with 8 bases fitting TRBD1. This TCR derives from a woman in her thirties with Graves disease. CDR3 residues: CASSATTGANEQYF. DNA for the CDR3: TGTGCCAGCAGCGCGACGACAGGGGCCAACGAGCAGTACTTC.